Presented here are 18 T cell receptor beta chains from one specimen sequenced in a study of graft-versus-host responses after intestinal transplantation. Clones were read by immunoSEQ multiplex PCR, and TCRdb kept only the in-frame ones, dropping some. The sample has around 30,000 clones, approximately 87% seen once. The material sequenced was PBMCs, taken approximately 28 days after intestinal transplant. These receptor sequences come from a human patient who received an intestinal transplant, so some T cells may come from the graft donor.

The chain uses TRBV5-5 and TRBJ1-5; D is unresolved. The CDR3 runs 13 residues. V shed 2 bases and J shed 1 base, with 4 bases lying between them. The germline CDR1 and CDR2 sequences are SGHKS and YYEKEE (reference sequence). CDR3 in amino acids: CASSFGSNQPQHF. Here the CDR3 DNA reads TGTGCCAGCAGCTTCGGCAGCAATCAGCCCCAGCATTTT.

In its sample, this clone was seen a few times. The genes are TRBV5-4 and TRBJ1-2, with TRBD1 as a possible D gene (6 bases). Germline values: CDR1 SGHNT, CDR2 YYREEE (reference sequence). The CDR3 has 12 amino acids. The V end was cut by 3 bases, the J end by 8 bases, with 11 bases between. This CDR3 reads CASSSGAWGYTF. CDR3 nucleotide sequence: TGTGCCAGCAGCTCGGGGGCGTGGGGCTACACCTTC.

This clone showed up just a few times. This sequence joins TRBV28 and TRBJ1-2; D remains unclear. Germline CDR1 and CDR2: MDHEN and SYDVKM. Trimming removed 2 bases at V and 2 bases at J, with 3 bases between. This CDR3 has 12 amino acids. The CDR3 is CASSLLNYGYTF. For the CDR3, the DNA is TGTGCCAGCAGTTTACTAAACTATGGCTACACCTTC.

The chain is built from TRBV6-1 and TRBJ1-4, with D maybe TRBD1 (5 bases). This CDR3 contains 16 residues. Germline V gene data show CDR1 as MNHNS and CDR2 as SASEGT. Trimming removed 4 bases at V and 0 bases at J, with 12 bases between. CDR3 protein: CASSGEGTATNEKLFF. As DNA, the CDR3 is TGTGCCAGCAGTGGGGAGGGGACTGCAACTAATGAAAAACTGTTTTTT.

This chain connects TRBV21-1 to TRBJ2-1; TRBD2, the table's D call, was not compared with the DNA. TRBV21-1 is a known pseudogene. The CDR3 totals 14 residues. The CDR3 DNA sequence: TGTGCCAGCAGGCTACAGGGAGGGAAAAGTGAGCAGTTCTTC. Encoded protein: CASRLQGGKSEQFF.

The chain has TRBV11-3 and TRBJ2-7; tentatively, D is TRBD2 (6 bases). This CDR3 comprises 15 residues. CDR1 SGHNT and CDR2 YENEEA come from the germline V gene. The ends were cut back, 8 bases at V and 5 bases at J, with 22 bases in the middle. The CDR3 reads CASSVGGQKRDEQYF. CDR3 DNA: TGTGCCAGCTCTGTAGGAGGGCAAAAGAGGGACGAGCAGTACTTC.

The chain is built from TRBV13 and TRBJ2-1, with 10 bases matching TRBD2. The CDR3 length is 16 residues. After removal of 3 bases from V and 5 bases from J, the junction contained 7 bases not matched to a gene. Germline CDR1 is PRHDT and CDR2 is FYEKMQ (reference sequence). For the CDR3, the DNA is TGTGCCAGCAGCTTCTATCCGGGACTAGCGCACAATGAGCAGTTCTTC. Translated, it gives CASSFYPGLAHNEQFF.

This clone was recorded once. The chain couples TRBV7-2 to TRBJ2-3; 12 positions match TRBD2. After removal of 2 bases from V and 6 bases from J, the junction contained 3 bases not matched to a gene. The CDR3 loop spans 15 amino acids. Germline V CDR1 and CDR2: SGHTA, FQGNSA. The CDR3 here is CASSLWGLAGDTQYF. In DNA form, the CDR3 reads TGTGCCAGCAGCTTATGGGGACTAGCGGGCGATACGCAGTATTTT.

This clone has only a few counts. The chain joins TRBV7-9 to TRBJ1-1, with 8 bases lining up with TRBD1. This CDR3 region has 14 residues. J lost 3 bases, V lost 4 bases, and 4 bases had no gene match. Germline CDR1 is SEHNR and CDR2 is FQNEAQ (reference sequence). DNA for the CDR3: TGTGCCAGCAGCTCCGGACAGGGATACACTGAAGCTTTCTTT. Translated: CASSSGQGYTEAFF.

The V and J genes are TRBV18 and TRBJ1-2; a weak D match, TRBD1 (6 bases). The CDR3 has 18 residues. Trimming pared 3 bases from V and 3 bases from J, leaving 23 bases between. Germline loops: CDR1 KGHSH, CDR2 LQKENI. The CDR3 DNA is TGTGCCAGCTCACCCAGATCACAGGGACGACCGATAGACTATGGCTACACCTTC. It is translated as CASSPRSQGRPIDYGYTF.

The chain uses TRBV7-2 and TRBJ2-7; a weak D match, TRBD2 (5 bases). The V end lost 1 base, the J end lost 6 bases, and 7 bases lay between the germline ends. Germline-derived CDR1 and CDR2 are SGHTA and FQGNSA. The CDR3 totals 12 residues. CDR3 nucleotide sequence: TGTGCCAGCAGCTTAGACGCGGGCGAGCAGTACTTC. Amino acids: CASSLDAGEQYF.

The genes are TRBV9 and TRBJ2-3; TRBD1 matches at 7 bases. CDR3 length equals 15 residues. The ends lost 3 bases at V and 3 bases at J; junction bases unmatched: 7. Germline V gene sequence: CDR1 SGDLS, CDR2 YYNGEE. This CDR3 reads CASSDGQVTTDTQYF. Here the CDR3 DNA reads TGTGCCAGCAGCGATGGACAGGTAACGACAGATACGCAGTATTTT.

V is TRBV6-5 and J is TRBJ2-1, with 8 bases lining up with TRBD2. The CDR3 length is 13 residues. Germline-derived CDR1 and CDR2 are MNHEY and SVGAGI. V lost 0 bases and J lost 12; bases outside the gene matches: 4. The CDR3 loop is CASSYSESGGQFF. For the CDR3, the DNA is TGTGCCAGCAGTTACTCGGAAAGCGGGGGGCAGTTCTTC.

V usage is TRBV11-2 and J usage is TRBJ2-3, with 13 bases matching TRBD2. The CDR3 runs to 15 residues. CDR1 and CDR2 from the germline V gene are SGHAT and FQNNGV. Unmatched junction bases numbered 3, after V lost 5 bases and J lost 4 bases. The CDR3 spells CASSTGLAGADTQYF. CDR3 in DNA: TGTGCCAGCAGCACCGGACTAGCGGGGGCAGATACGCAGTATTTT.

V usage is TRBV6-4 and J usage is TRBJ2-7, with a weak D call TRBD2 (6 bases). The CDR3 spans 16 residues. CDR1 and CDR2 from the germline V gene are MRHNA and SNTAGT. V was shortened by 3 bases and J by 2 bases, with 17 bases between the two germline ends. Here the CDR3 DNA reads TGTGCCAGCAGTGAAGTAGGAGGGCCGGAGACCTACGAGCAGTACTTC. Translating it yields CASSEVGGPETYEQYF.

This clone has a single count. The gene calls are TRBV6-5 and TRBJ2-5; TRBD2 matches 8 bases. The CDR3 covers 15 residues. Germline CDR1 MNHEY, CDR2 SVGAGI. V was pared by 1 base and J by 2 bases, with 3 bases of the junction left unmatched. The CDR3 spells CASSYLRGVQETQYF. In DNA, the CDR3 is TGTGCCAGCAGTTACTTGCGGGGGGTTCAAGAGACCCAGTACTTC.

There are a few counts of this clone. The V call is TRBV5-4, the J call TRBJ2-5; the match to TRBD2 covers 7 bases. This CDR3 comprises 14 residues. V gave up 0 bases and J gave up 5 bases; unmatched junction bases: 4. CDR1 is SGHNT, CDR2 YYREEE, per germline (reference sequence). For the CDR3, the DNA is TGTGCCAGCAGCTTGGCGGGGGGTAGGGAGACCCAGTACTTC. The encoded protein is CASSLAGGRETQYF.

The chain has TRBV9 and TRBJ2-1; TRBD2 matches 11 bases. This CDR3 contains 16 residues. Germline V gives CDR1 SGDLS, CDR2 YYNGEE. V shed 0 bases, J shed 4 bases, and the junction held 3 bases outside the gene matches. The CDR3 nucleotides read TGTGCCAGCAGCGTAGCCGGGACTAGCGGTTACAATGAGCAGTTCTTC. Its translation: CASSVAGTSGYNEQFF.